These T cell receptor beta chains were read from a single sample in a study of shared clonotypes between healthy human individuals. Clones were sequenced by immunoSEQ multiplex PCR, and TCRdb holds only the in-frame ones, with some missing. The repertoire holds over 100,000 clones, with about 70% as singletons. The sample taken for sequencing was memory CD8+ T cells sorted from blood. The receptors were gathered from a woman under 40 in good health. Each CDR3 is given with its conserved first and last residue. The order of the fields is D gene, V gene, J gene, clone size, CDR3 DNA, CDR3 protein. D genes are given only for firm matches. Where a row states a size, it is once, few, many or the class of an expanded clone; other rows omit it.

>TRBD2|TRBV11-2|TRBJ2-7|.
TGTGCCAGCAGCTTAGCTAGCGGGAGGACCTACGAGCAGTACTTC
CASSLASGRTYEQYF
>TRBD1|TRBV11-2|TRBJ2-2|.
TGTGCCAGCAGCCAAGGGACAGGGAATGCCGGGGAGCTGTTTTTT
CASSQGTGNAGELFF
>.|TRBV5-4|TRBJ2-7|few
TGTGCCAGCAGCCTGCGGTGGGTACGAGGGAGCGAGCAGTACTTC
CASSLRWVRGSEQYF
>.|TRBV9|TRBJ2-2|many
TGTGCCAGCAGCGACCAACGGCGGGGCTATAACACCGGGGAGCTGTTTTTT
CASSDQRRGYNTGELFF
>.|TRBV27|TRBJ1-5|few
TGTGCCAGCATGCAGGGGAATGATCAGCCCCAGCATTTT
CASMQGNDQPQHF
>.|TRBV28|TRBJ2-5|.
TGTGCCAGCAGTTTATTCGGGAAAGGAGAGACCCAGTACTTC
CASSLFGKGETQYF
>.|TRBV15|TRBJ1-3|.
TGTGCCACCAGCAGAGATCGACAGGCCTTCTCTGGAAACACCATATATTTT
CATSRDRQAFSGNTIYF
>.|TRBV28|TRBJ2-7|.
TGTGCCAGCAGAGCGAGGGTCTTCGGGGGTACCTACGAGCAGTACTTC
CASRARVFGGTYEQYF
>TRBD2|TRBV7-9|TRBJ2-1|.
TGTGCCAGCGCTTCGGGACTAGCGCCCTACAATGAGCAGTTCTTC
CASASGLAPYNEQFF
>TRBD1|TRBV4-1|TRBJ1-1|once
TGCGCCAGCAGCCCCCACGGGACAGGGAAAGGCGGTGAAGCTTTCTTT
CASSPHGTGKGGEAFF
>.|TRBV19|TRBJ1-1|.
TGTGCCAGTAGTATGAGTCCTTCTTTACACTCTGAAGCTTTCTTT
CASSMSPSLHSEAFF
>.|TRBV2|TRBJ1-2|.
TGTGCCAGCAGTGCTCTGAACCTCTATGGCTACACCTTC
CASSALNLYGYTF
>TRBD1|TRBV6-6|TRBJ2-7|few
TGTGCCAGCAGGTTGACAGGGGAAAGCTACGAGCAGTACTTC
CASRLTGESYEQYF
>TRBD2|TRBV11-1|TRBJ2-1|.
TGTGCCAGCAGCTCTACTAGCGGGAGTGGCTACAATGAGCAGTTCTTC
CASSSTSGSGYNEQFF
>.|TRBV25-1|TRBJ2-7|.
TGTGCCAGCAGTGGAAGTACAGGCCTCTCCTACGAGCAGTACTTC
CASSGSTGLSYEQYF
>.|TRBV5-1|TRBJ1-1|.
TGCGCCAGCAGCTTGTTTCCTGGGGCTGACGGAGTTTGGGATGAAGCTTTCTTT
CASSLFPGADGVWDEAFF
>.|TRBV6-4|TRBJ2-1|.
TGTGCCAGCAGTGACGCGCTGTACAATGAGCAGTTCTTC
CASSDALYNEQFF
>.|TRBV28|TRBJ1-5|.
TGTGCCAGCAGTTTCGAGGGAATTAGCAATCAGCCCCAGCATTTT
CASSFEGISNQPQHF
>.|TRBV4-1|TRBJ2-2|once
TGCGCCAGCAGCCAAGATGAGGCGGGCGCCCGGACCGGGGAGCTGTTTTTT
CASSQDEAGARTGELFF
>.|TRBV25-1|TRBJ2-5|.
TGTGCCAGCAGCCCCAGTACTACCCAAGAGACCCAGTACTTC
CASSPSTTQETQYF
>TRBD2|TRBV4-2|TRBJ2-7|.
TGTGCCAGCAGCCAGGGGGGGCCCCAACTAGCGGGAGAGGACGGTTGGTCCCGTCACTTC
CASSQGGPQLAGEDGWSRHF
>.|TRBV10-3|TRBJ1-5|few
TGTGCCATCAGTGCCCCAGGGACCAATCAGCCCCAGCATTTT
CAISAPGTNQPQHF
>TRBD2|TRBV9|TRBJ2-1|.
TGTGCCAGCTCTAGCGGGAACCCCCCCAATGAGCAGTTCTTC
CASSSGNPPNEQFF
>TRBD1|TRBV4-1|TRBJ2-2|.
TGCGCCAGCAGCCAAAGGACAGGGCTAAACACCGGGGAGCTGTTTTTT
CASSQRTGLNTGELFF
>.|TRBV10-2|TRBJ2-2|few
TGCGCCAGTAGGGACGATAACACCGGGGAGCTGTTTTTT
CASRDDNTGELFF
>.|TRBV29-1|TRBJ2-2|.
TGCAGCGTTGAAGGTCAGGAGGGCGGGGAGCTGTTTTTT
CSVEGQEGGELFF
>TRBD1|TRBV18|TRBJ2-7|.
TGTGCCAGCTCACGGACAGGGTCCGAGCAGTACTTC
CASSRTGSEQYF
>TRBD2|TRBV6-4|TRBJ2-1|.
TGTGCCAGCAGTGATGGGCGGGAGAGGGGAGAGCAGTTCTTC
CASSDGRERGEQFF
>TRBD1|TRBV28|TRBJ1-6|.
TGTGCCAGCAAGACAGGGTTTAATTCACCCCTCCACTTT
CASKTGFNSPLHF
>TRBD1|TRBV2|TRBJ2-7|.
TGTGCCAGCCTCCGGGACAGCGCCTACGAGCAGTACTTC
CASLRDSAYEQYF
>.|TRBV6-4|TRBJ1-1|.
TGTGCCAGCAGTGACTCGACAGAAAACACTGAAGCTTTCTTT
CASSDSTENTEAFF
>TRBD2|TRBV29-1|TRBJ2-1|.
TGCAGCGTTGATGGCGGGAGGGCCGGGGATGAGCAGTTCTTC
CSVDGGRAGDEQFF
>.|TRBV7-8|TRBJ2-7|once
TGTGCCAGCAGCTTAGGCTGGCAGAGCTACGAGCAGTACTTC
CASSLGWQSYEQYF
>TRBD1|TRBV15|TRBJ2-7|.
TGTGCCACCAGCAGAGATATTGAGGACAGGGACTCCTACGAGCAGTACTTC
CATSRDIEDRDSYEQYF
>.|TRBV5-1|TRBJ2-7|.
TGCGCCAGCAGCCGCGGCATCGGGGATACCTACGAGCAGTACTTC
CASSRGIGDTYEQYF
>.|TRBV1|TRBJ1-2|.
TGCACCAGCAGCCAAGACACCCCTGTCTGTTACAGCGAGGATGCCTATGGCTACACCTTC
CTSSQDTPVCYSEDAYGYTF
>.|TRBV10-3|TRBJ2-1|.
TGTGCCATCAGTGAGCTTATTGGGGGGCGGGGCGGACCCAATGAGCAGTTCTTC
CAISELIGGRGGPNEQFF
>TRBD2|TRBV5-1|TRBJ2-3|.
TGCGCCAGCAGCCGGCGGGAGGAGGGCACAGATACGCAGTATTTT
CASSRREEGTDTQYF
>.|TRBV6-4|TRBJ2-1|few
TGTGCCAGCAGTGAAAGTGGCGGGGATTACAATGAGCAGTTCTTC
CASSESGGDYNEQFF
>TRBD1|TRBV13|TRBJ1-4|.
TGTGCCAGTGGGGGACAGGGGAGTAGGAAACTGTTTTTT
CASGGQGSRKLFF
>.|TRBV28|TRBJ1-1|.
TGTGCCAGCAGTTTCGGCTTGAACACTGAAGCTTTCTTT
CASSFGLNTEAFF
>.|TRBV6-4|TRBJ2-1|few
TGTGCCAGCAGTTTCGCCGACTCCTCGTATGAGCAGTTCTTC
CASSFADSSYEQFF
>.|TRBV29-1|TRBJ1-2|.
TGCAGCGTTGGCCAGGGGAGGTACTATGGCTACACCTTC
CSVGQGRYYGYTF
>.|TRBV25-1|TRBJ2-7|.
TGTGCCAGCAGTGAATCCCCGACCTACGAGCAGTACTTC
CASSESPTYEQYF
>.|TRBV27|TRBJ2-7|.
TGTGCCAGCAGTTCTCGTCGCTACGAGCAGTACTTC
CASSSRRYEQYF
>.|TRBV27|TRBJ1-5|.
TGTGCCAGCGGGAGCAGGGCTAGTCAGCCCCAGCATTTT
CASGSRASQPQHF
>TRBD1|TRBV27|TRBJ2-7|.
TGTGCCAGCAGTTTAGTGGACAGGGTACCCTACGAGCAGTACTTC
CASSLVDRVPYEQYF
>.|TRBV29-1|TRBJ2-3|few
TGCAGCGTCTGGAGTGGGGCGCAGTATTTT
CSVWSGAQYF
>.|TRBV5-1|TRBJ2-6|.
TGCGCCAGCAGCAGCGGACACCTGCAACTCTCTGGGGCCAACGTCCTGACTTTC
CASSSGHLQLSGANVLTF
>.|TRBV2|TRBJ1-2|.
TGTGCCAGACCCGGGAGGCAAACCGGGGGGAACTATGGCTACACCTTC
CARPGRQTGGNYGYTF
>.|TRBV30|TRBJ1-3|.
TGTGCCTGGAGGAAGGATTCACCCAAGGAAAGCACCATATATTTT
CAWRKDSPKESTIYF
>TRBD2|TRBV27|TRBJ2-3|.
TGTGCCAGCAGTTTAGGAATTCGCGGGAGGTACACAGATACGCAGTATTTT
CASSLGIRGRYTDTQYF
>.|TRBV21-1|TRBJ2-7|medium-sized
TGTGCCAGCAGCGCCGGGGACGAGCAGTACTTC
CASSAGDEQYF